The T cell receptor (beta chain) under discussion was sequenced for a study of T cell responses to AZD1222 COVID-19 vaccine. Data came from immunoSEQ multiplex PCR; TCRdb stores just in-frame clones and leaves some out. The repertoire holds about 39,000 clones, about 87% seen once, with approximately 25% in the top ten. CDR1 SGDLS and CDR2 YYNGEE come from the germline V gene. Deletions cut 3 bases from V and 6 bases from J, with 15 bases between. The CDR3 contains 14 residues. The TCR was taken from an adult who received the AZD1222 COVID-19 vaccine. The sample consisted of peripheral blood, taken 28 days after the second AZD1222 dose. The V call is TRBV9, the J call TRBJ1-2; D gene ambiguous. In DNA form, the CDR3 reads TGTGCCAGCAGCGCTCAGACGGGCTTAGATGGCTACACCTTC. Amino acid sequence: CASSAQTGLDGYTF.